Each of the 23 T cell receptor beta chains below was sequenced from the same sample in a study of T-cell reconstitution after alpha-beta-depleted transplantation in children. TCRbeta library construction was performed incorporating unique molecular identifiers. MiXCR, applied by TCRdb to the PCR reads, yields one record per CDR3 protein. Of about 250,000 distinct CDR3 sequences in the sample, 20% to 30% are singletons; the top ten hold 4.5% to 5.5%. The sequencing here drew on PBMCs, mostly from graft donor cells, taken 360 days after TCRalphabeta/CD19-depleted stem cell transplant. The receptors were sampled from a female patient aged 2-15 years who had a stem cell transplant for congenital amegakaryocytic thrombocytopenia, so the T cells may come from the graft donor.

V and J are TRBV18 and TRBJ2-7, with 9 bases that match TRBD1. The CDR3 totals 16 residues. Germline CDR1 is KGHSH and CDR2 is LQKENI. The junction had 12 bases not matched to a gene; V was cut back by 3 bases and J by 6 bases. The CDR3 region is CASSPSFRDRVSEQYF. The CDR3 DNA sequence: TGTGCCAGCTCACCCTCCTTCCGGGACAGGGTCTCCGAGCAGTACTTC. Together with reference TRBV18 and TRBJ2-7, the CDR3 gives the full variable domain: NAGVMQNPRHLVRRRGQEARLRCSPMKGHSHVYWYRQLPEEGLKFMVYLQKENIIDESGMPKERFSAEFPKEGPSILRIQQVVRGDSAAYFCASSPSFRDRVSEQYFGPGTRLTVT.

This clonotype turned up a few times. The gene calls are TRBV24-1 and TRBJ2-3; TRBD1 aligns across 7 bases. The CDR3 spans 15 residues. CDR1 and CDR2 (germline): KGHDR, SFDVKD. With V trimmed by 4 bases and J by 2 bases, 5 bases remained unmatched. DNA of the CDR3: TGTGCCACCAGTGAGTTCGAGGGGGCCACAGATACGCAGTATTTT. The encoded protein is CATSEFEGATDTQYF.

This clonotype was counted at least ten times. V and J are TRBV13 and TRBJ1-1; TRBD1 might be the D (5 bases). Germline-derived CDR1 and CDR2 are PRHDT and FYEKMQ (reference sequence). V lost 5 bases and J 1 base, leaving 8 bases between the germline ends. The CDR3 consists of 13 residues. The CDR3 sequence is CASSKGANTEAFF. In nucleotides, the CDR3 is TGTGCCAGCAGCAAAGGGGCGAACACTGAAGCTTTCTTT.

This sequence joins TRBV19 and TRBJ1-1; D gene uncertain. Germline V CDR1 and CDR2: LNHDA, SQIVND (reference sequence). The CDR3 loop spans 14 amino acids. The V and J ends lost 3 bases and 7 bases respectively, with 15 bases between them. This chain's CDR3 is CASSMETRRVEAFF. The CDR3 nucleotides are TGTGCCAGTAGTATGGAGACAAGGCGGGTTGAAGCTTTCTTT.

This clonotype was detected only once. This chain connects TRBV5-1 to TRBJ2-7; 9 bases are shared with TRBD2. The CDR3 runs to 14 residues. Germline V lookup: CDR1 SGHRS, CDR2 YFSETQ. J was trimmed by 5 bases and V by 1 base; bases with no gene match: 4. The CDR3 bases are TGCGCCAGCAGCTTGCTTAGCGGGAGAGACGAGCAGTACTTC. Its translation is CASSLLSGRDEQYF.

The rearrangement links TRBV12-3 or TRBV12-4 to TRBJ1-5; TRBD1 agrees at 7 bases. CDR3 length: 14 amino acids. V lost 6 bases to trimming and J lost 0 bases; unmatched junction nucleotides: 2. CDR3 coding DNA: TGTGCCAGCAGGGGGGACAGTAGCAATCAGCCCCAGCATTTT. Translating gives CASRGDSSNQPQHF.

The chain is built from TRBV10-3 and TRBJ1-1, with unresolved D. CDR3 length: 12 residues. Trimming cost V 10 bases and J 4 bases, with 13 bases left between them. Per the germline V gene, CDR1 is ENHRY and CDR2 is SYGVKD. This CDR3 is CATSTFSTEAFF. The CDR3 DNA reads TGTGCCACCTCCACTTTTTCCACTGAAGCTTTCTTT.

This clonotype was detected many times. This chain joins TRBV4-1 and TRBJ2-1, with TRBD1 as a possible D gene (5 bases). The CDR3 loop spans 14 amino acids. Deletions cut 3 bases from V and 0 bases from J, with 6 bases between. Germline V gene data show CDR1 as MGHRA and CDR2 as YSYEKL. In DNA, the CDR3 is TGCGCCAGCAGCCATCAGGGCTCCTACAATGAGCAGTTCTTC. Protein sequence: CASSHQGSYNEQFF.

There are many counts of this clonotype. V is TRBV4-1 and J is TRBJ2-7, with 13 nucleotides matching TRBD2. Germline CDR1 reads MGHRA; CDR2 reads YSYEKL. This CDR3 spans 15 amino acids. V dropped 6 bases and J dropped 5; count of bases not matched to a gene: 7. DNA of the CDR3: TGCGCCAGCAGTCTACTAGCGGGGGGGCCTGACGAGCAGTACTTC. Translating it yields CASSLLAGGPDEQYF.

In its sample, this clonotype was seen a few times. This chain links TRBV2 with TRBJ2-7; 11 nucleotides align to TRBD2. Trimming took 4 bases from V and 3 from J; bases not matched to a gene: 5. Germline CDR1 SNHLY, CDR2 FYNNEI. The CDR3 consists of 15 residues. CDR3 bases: TGTGCCAGCAGTGGGGTCGGGACTAGCGGCTACGAGCAGTACTTC. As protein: CASSGVGTSGYEQYF.

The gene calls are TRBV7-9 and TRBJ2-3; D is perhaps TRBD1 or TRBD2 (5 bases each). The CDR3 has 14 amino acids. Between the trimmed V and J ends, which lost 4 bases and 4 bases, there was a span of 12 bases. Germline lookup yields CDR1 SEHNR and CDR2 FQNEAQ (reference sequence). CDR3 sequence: CASSYGRGADTQYF. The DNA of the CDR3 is TGTGCCAGCAGCTATGGACGGGGCGCAGATACGCAGTATTTT.

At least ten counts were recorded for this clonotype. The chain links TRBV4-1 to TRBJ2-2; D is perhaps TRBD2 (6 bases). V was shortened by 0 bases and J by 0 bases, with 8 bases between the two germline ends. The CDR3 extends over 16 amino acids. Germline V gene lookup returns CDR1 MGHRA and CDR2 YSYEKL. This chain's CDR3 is CASSQESGANTGELFF. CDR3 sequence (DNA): TGCGCCAGCAGCCAAGAATCGGGGGCGAACACCGGGGAGCTGTTTTTT.

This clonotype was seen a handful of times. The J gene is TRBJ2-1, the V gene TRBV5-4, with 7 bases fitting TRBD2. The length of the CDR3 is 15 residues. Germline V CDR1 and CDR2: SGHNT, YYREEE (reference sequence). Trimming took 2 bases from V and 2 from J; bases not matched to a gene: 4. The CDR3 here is CASSLGGSAYNEQFF. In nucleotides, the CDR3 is TGTGCCAGCAGCTTAGGCGGGAGCGCCTACAATGAGCAGTTCTTC.

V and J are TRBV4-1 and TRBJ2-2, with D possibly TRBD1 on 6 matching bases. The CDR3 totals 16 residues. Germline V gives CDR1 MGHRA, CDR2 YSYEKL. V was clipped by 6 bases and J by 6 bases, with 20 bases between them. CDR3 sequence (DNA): TGCGCCAGCAGTCAACTCCGGGCCAAGGGGGCCGGGGAGCTGTTTTTT. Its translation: CASSQLRAKGAGELFF.

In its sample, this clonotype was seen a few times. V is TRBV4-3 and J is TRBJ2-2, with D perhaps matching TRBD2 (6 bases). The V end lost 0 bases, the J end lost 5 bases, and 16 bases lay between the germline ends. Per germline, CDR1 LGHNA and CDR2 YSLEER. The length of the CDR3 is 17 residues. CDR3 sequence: CASSQDFVAGFTGELFF. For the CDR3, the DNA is TGCGCCAGCAGCCAAGATTTCGTCGCGGGATTTACCGGGGAGCTGTTTTTT.

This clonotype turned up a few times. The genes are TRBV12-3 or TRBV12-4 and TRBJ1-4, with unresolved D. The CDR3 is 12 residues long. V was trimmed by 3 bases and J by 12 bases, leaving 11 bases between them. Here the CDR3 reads CASSFSSGELFF. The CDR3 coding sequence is TGTGCCAGCAGTTTTAGCAGTGGTGAACTGTTTTTT.

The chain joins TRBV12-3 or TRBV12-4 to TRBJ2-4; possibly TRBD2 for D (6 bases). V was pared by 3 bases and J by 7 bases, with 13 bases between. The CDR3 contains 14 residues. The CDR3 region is CASSFVWRGNIQYF. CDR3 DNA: TGTGCCAGCAGTTTCGTTTGGCGGGGCAACATTCAGTACTTC.

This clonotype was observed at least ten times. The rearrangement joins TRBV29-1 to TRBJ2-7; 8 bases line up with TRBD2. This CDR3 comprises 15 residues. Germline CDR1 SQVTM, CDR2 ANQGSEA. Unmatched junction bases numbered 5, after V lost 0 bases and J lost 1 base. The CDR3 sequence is CSVEDWSGRSYEQYF. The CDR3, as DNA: TGCAGCGTTGAAGATTGGAGCGGGAGATCCTACGAGCAGTACTTC.

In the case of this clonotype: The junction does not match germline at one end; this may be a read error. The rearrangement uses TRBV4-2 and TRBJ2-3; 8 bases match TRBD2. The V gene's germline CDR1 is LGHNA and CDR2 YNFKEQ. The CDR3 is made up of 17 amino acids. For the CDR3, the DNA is TGTGCCAGCGGCCAAGTATTTAGCGGGGTTAGCACAGATACGCAGTATTTT. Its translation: CASGQVFSGVSTDTQYF.

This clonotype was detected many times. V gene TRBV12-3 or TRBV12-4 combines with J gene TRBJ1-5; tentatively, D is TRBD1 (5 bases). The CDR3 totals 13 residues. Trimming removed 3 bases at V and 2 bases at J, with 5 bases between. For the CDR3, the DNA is TGTGCCAGCAGTTTGACAGGCAATCAGCCCCAGCATTTT. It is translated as CASSLTGNQPQHF.

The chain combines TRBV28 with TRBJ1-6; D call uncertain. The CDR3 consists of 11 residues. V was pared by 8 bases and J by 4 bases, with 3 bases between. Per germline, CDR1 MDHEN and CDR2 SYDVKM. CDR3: CASRYNSPLHF. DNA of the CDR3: TGTGCCAGCCGATATAATTCACCCCTCCACTTT.

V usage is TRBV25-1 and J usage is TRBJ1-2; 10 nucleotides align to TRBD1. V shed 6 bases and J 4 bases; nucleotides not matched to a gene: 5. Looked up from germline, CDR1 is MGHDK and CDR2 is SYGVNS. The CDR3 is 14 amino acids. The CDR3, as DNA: TGTGCCAGCAGCCGACAGGGGGCTGTCTATGGCTACACCTTC. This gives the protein CASSRQGAVYGYTF.

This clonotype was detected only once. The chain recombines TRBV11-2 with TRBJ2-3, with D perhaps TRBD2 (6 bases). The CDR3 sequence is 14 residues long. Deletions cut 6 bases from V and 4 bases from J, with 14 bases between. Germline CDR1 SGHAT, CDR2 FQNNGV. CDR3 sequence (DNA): TGTGCCAGCAGACCGGGACTCAGCTCAGATACGCAGTATTTT. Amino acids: CASRPGLSSDTQYF.